This TCR beta chain appears in the sequencing data of a study of blood T cell repertoires in COVID-19. Overall study context: From T cells, B-cell-depleted T cells, or PBMCs came the material, which was cDNA or gDNA.

As originally analysed: Amplified reference gene primers provided the basis for estimating nucleated cell counts. Only in-frame clones appear in the TCRdb table, and some are missing; sequencing was by immunoSEQ multiplex PCR. V and J calls and clone size are copied from that table; D and trimming were computed from the DNA. The sample has approximately 90,000 clones; roughly nine tenths are singletons. This clonotype was obtained from a man aged 45 to 65 with acute or convalescent COVID-19. Sample: peripheral blood.

The CDR3 protein is CASSPQSTQETQYF. CDR3 nucleotides: TGTGCCAGCTCACCACAGAGTACCCAAGAGACCCAGTACTTC. The chain joins TRBV18 to TRBJ2-5; D gene uncertain. The V gene's germline CDR1 is KGHSH and CDR2 LQKENI. Trimming took 1 base from V and 1 from J, leaving 7 bases between them. The CDR3 has 14 amino acids. The full variable domain, rest sourced from reference TRBV18 and TRBJ2-5, is NAGVMQNPRHLVRRRGQEARLRCSPMKGHSHVYWYRQLPEEGLKFMVYLQKENIIDESGMPKERFSAEFPKEGPSILRIQQVVRGDSAAYFCASSPQSTQETQYFGPGTRLLVL.